The 28 T cell receptor beta chains reported below all come from one sample, sequenced in a study of blood T cell repertoires in COVID-19. Using immunoSEQ multiplex PCR, the repertoire was profiled, and TCRdb retains in-frame clones only, with some absent. The repertoire has 250,000 to 350,000 clones, approximately 86% of them found once; the top ten carry approximately 3.8%. Sequences were obtained from peripheral blood. These TCRs come from a woman between 50 and 59 years old with active or convalescent COVID-19.

V usage is TRBV7-8 and J usage is TRBJ1-3; 7 nucleotides match TRBD1. Germline CDR1 SGHVS, CDR2 FQNEAQ. After removal of 5 bases from V and 1 base from J, the junction contained 5 bases not matched to a gene. The CDR3 length is 15 residues. The CDR3 is CASSASGGSGNTIYF. The CDR3 DNA reads as TGTGCCAGCAGCGCTTCAGGGGGGTCTGGAAACACCATATATTTT.

The V gene is TRBV5-1, the J gene TRBJ2-1, with a weak D call TRBD1 (6 bases). The germline gives CDR1 SGHRS, CDR2 YFSETQ. V gave up 2 bases and J gave up 5 bases, with 14 bases separating them. The CDR3 has 15 residues. This CDR3 is CASSFLQGTHNEQFF. The CDR3 coding sequence is TGCGCCAGCAGCTTTCTCCAGGGGACACACAATGAGCAGTTCTTC.

The chain carries TRBV7-2 and TRBJ2-7; a weak D match, TRBD2 (5 bases). The CDR3 runs 13 residues. V lost 8 bases and J lost 5, with 16 bases in between. Germline V gene lookup returns CDR1 SGHTA and CDR2 FQGNSA. The CDR3 DNA is TGTGCCAGCGCCATCCCCGGGATCCACGAGCAGTACTTC. This encodes CASAIPGIHEQYF.

V gene TRBV5-4 combines with J gene TRBJ2-2; TRBD2 agrees at 9 bases. Germline V gives CDR1 SGHNT, CDR2 YYREEE (reference sequence). With 4 bases clipped from V and 6 bases from J, the junction kept 16 bases outside the gene matches. There are 18 residues in the CDR3. The CDR3 is CASSPGGGRAVDSGELFF. The DNA of the CDR3 is TGTGCCAGCAGCCCGGGCGGCGGGAGGGCCGTTGACTCCGGGGAGCTGTTTTTT.

The chain is built from TRBV6-1 and TRBJ2-1; TRBD2 agrees at 11 bases. The CDR3 runs 17 residues. Germline loops: CDR1 MNHNS, CDR2 SASEGT. The V gene end was trimmed by 2 bases and the J gene end by 6 bases; junction bases not matched to a gene: 9. The CDR3 protein is CASSERGIGLAGNEQFF. For the CDR3, the DNA is TGTGCCAGCAGTGAAAGGGGGATCGGACTAGCGGGCAATGAGCAGTTCTTC.

The chain links TRBV6-4 to TRBJ1-2; TRBD1 matches at 7 bases. This CDR3 is built from 15 residues. Germline CDR1 is MRHNA and CDR2 is SNTAGT. V was pared by 3 bases and J by 3 bases, with 7 bases of the junction left unmatched. CDR3 sequence (DNA): TGTGCCAGCAGTGAGGTATACGGACAGGACTATGGCTACACCTTC. Translated, it gives CASSEVYGQDYGYTF.

The chain has TRBV24-1 and TRBJ2-1; 11 bases align to TRBD2. Germline V gene data show CDR1 as KGHDR and CDR2 as SFDVKD. J was trimmed by 7 bases and V by 4 bases; bases with no gene match: 11. The CDR3 is made up of 17 amino acids. CDR3 residues: CATSEFPLSGGVNEQFF. The CDR3 DNA follows: TGTGCCACCAGTGAGTTCCCACTTAGCGGGGGGGTGAATGAGCAGTTCTTC.

V is TRBV6-5 and J is TRBJ1-1; 7 bases fit TRBD1. V lost 8 bases and J lost 0; bases outside the gene matches: 6. Germline V lookup: CDR1 MNHEY, CDR2 SVGAGI. The CDR3 totals 14 residues. The CDR3 loop is CASVTGIVNTEAFF. The CDR3, as DNA: TGTGCCAGCGTGACAGGGATAGTGAACACTGAAGCTTTCTTT.

CDR3 region: CASSLSRRRNIQYF. In DNA form, the CDR3 reads TGTGCCAGCAGCTTATCGCGCCGTAGAAACATTCAGTACTTC. The chain employs TRBV7-8 and TRBJ2-4; no firm D call. The germline CDR1 and CDR2 sequences are SGHVS and FQNEAQ. V lost 2 bases, J lost 6 bases, and 11 bases lay in between. This CDR3 has 14 amino acids.

This chain links TRBV11-1 with TRBJ2-7; D is perhaps TRBD1 (6 bases). The CDR3 covers 15 residues. V was trimmed by 4 bases and J by 6 bases, leaving 19 bases between them. Germline V gene data show CDR1 as SGHAT and CDR2 as FQDESV (reference sequence). CDR3 nucleotide sequence: TGTGCCAGCAGCTCCGACAGGTACCAGTCGGGCGAGCAGTACTTC. This gives the protein CASSSDRYQSGEQYF.

The J gene is TRBJ1-3, the V gene TRBV7-8; 8 nucleotides match TRBD1. Germline-derived CDR1 and CDR2 are SGHVS and FQNEAQ. This CDR3 has 18 residues. The V and J ends lost 1 base and 1 base, in that order; junction bases with no gene match: 9. The CDR3 DNA reads as TGTGCCAGCAGCTTAGTCAGGTCAGGGGGCCGGTCTGGAAACACCATATATTTT. It encodes CASSLVRSGGRSGNTIYF.

J is TRBJ2-2 and V is TRBV6-5, with TRBD1 matching 9 bases. CDR1 is MNHEY and CDR2 is SVGAGI in the germline V gene. The junction had 2 bases not matched to a gene; V was cut back by 5 bases and J by 4 bases. This CDR3 spans 14 amino acids. The CDR3 sequence: CASSRDRVTGELFF. The CDR3 coding sequence is TGTGCCAGCAGTCGGGACAGGGTCACCGGGGAGCTGTTTTTT.

V and J are TRBV20-1 and TRBJ2-7, with a tentative D call TRBD1 (6 bases). V lost 6 bases and J lost 5, with 14 bases in between. Germline V gives CDR1 DFQATT, CDR2 SNEGSKA (reference sequence). The CDR3 spans 12 residues. The DNA of the CDR3 is TGCAGTGCGAGTAGGGGGTACAACGAGCAGTACTTC. It encodes CSASRGYNEQYF.

This chain uses TRBV28 with TRBJ1-2; TRBD1 is a possible D gene (6 bases). Trimming took off 6 bases at V and 6 bases at J, with 11 bases between the two ends. Germline V gene data show CDR1 as MDHEN and CDR2 as SYDVKM. CDR3 length: 12 residues. The DNA for the CDR3 is TGTGCCAGCAGCGAAGGGGGGGATGGCTACACCTTC. This sequence encodes CASSEGGDGYTF.

CDR3 sequence: CASSTRTGVEKLFF. CDR3 nucleotide sequence: TGTGCCAGCAGCACTCGGACAGGGGTGGAAAAACTGTTTTTT. The V and J genes are TRBV3-1 (or the pseudogene TRBV3-2) and TRBJ1-4; 9 bases are a match to TRBD1. Trimming removed 5 bases from V and 8 bases from J; junction bases left unmatched: 6. The CDR3 is made up of 14 amino acids. The germline V gene has CDR1 LGHDT and CDR2 YNNKEL (reference sequence).

The rearrangement links TRBV19 to TRBJ2-7, with D perhaps TRBD2 (6 bases). This CDR3 has 14 amino acids. With 4 bases removed from V and 4 bases from J, the gap between germline ends came to 14 bases. Germline V gives CDR1 LNHDA, CDR2 SQIVND (reference sequence). The CDR3 DNA sequence: TGTGCCAGTAGTACCGACGGGAGATTATACGAGCAGTACTTC. Its translation is CASSTDGRLYEQYF.

V usage is TRBV30 and J usage is TRBJ1-2; TRBD1 might be the D (6 bases). Between the trimmed V and J ends, which lost 4 bases and 7 bases, there was a span of 16 bases. Germline V CDR1 and CDR2: GTSNPN, SVGIG (reference sequence). CDR3 length: 13 residues. The CDR3 loop reads CAWTPTGPAGYTF. DNA of the CDR3: TGTGCCTGGACTCCAACAGGGCCGGCTGGCTACACCTTC.

The chain employs TRBV7-2 and TRBJ2-3; maybe TRBD2 (6 bases). CDR3 length: 16 amino acids. Germline V gives CDR1 SGHTA, CDR2 FQGNSA. Trimming removed 7 bases from V and 5 bases from J, with 22 bases in between. CDR3 nucleotide sequence: TGTGCCAGCACCCCACCGGGGCTAGCGTCAGTAGATACGCAGTATTTT. Protein product: CASTPPGLASVDTQYF.

This clone was seen ten or more times. Other DNA sequences of this sample code for an identical CDR3. This chain links TRBV7-9 with TRBJ2-7, with 8 bases aligning to TRBD2. CDR3 size: 15 residues. Germline values: CDR1 SEHNR, CDR2 FQNEAQ (reference sequence). V lost 2 bases and J lost 2; bases outside the gene matches: 5. The CDR3 DNA sequence: TGTGCCAGCAGCTTATTGGCGGGAGGACCCTACGAGCAGTACTTC. Amino acid sequence: CASSLLAGGPYEQYF.

This rearrangement joins TRBV4-1 to TRBJ2-1, with D unclear. From germline, CDR1 is MGHRA and CDR2 YSYEKL. The V end was cut by 3 bases, the J end by 3 bases, with 18 bases between. The CDR3 runs to 17 residues. The CDR3 region is CASSQGRPHSLYNEQFF. DNA for the CDR3: TGCGCCAGCAGCCAGGGTAGACCTCACAGTCTCTACAATGAGCAGTTCTTC.

The rearrangement uses TRBV5-6 and TRBJ2-7; 10 nucleotides line up with TRBD2. The germline gives CDR1 SGHDT, CDR2 YYEEEE. This CDR3 has 15 amino acids. J lost 2 bases, V lost 1 base, and 3 bases had no gene match. DNA of the CDR3: TGTGCCAGCAGCTTGAATCTAGCGGGGGCCTACGAGCAGTACTTC. It is translated as CASSLNLAGAYEQYF.

The chain couples TRBV18 to TRBJ1-2, with 9 bases lining up with TRBD1. The CDR3 consists of 14 residues. Unmatched junction bases numbered 2, after V lost 6 bases and J lost 0 bases. From germline, CDR1 is KGHSH and CDR2 LQKENI. The CDR3 protein is CASSGTGTNYGYTF. The CDR3 bases are TGTGCCAGCTCCGGGACAGGGACTAACTATGGCTACACCTTC.

The chain has TRBV7-6 and TRBJ2-3; D ambiguous. CDR3 length equals 16 residues. The V gene lost 0 bases and the J gene lost 8 bases, with 18 bases spanning the gap. CDR1 SGHVS and CDR2 FNYEAQ come from the germline V gene. CDR3 loop: CASSLAPSRLTVTQYF. Here the CDR3 DNA reads TGTGCCAGCAGCTTAGCTCCGTCCAGGCTGACCGTTACGCAGTATTTT.

J is TRBJ2-2 and V is TRBV7-2, with 8 bases aligning to TRBD2. CDR1 is SGHTA and CDR2 is FQGNSA in the germline V gene. V was pared by 4 bases and J by 1 base, with 2 bases of the junction left unmatched. This CDR3 is built from 15 residues. The CDR3 DNA follows: TGTGCCAGCAGCTCGACTAGCGTGAACACCGGGGAGCTGTTTTTT. This gives the protein CASSSTSVNTGELFF. Together with reference TRBV7-2 and TRBJ2-2, the CDR3 gives the full variable domain: GAGVSQSPSNKVTEKGKDVELRCDPISGHTALYWYRQSLGQGLEFLIYFQGNSAPDKSGLPSDRFSAERTGGSVSTLTIQRTQQEDSAVYLCASSSTSVNTGELFFGEGSRLTVL.

The chain has TRBV10-2 and TRBJ1-1, with a possible D match to TRBD1 (6 bases). This CDR3 has 15 amino acids. Germline CDR1 is WSHSY and CDR2 is SAAADI. The V gene lost 3 bases and the J gene lost 1 base, with 12 bases spanning the gap. DNA for the CDR3: TGCGCCAGCAGTGATAGGGGCAGGGGGAACACTGAAGCTTTCTTT. It codes for CASSDRGRGNTEAFF.

This chain connects TRBV6-1 to TRBJ2-1, with 12 bases matching TRBD2. Germline CDR1 and CDR2: MNHNS and SASEGT. V trimming: 4 bases; J trimming: 3 bases; junction bases outside the gene matches: 4. This CDR3 has 16 residues. The CDR3 DNA follows: TGTGCCAGCAGTGTCGGACTAGCGGGAAACTACAATGAGCAGTTCTTC. As protein: CASSVGLAGNYNEQFF.

This chain joins TRBV29-1 and TRBJ1-2, with TRBD1 matching 8 bases. The junction had 6 bases not matched to a gene; V was cut back by 5 bases and J by 4 bases. CDR1 and CDR2 (germline): SQVTM, ANQGSEA. The CDR3 is made up of 13 amino acids. This CDR3 reads CSVPRTGSYGYTF. CDR3 nucleotide sequence: TGCAGCGTTCCGAGGACAGGGAGCTATGGCTACACCTTC. Full variable domain (outside the CDR3, taken from reference TRBV29-1 and TRBJ1-2): SAVISQKPSRDICQRGTSLTIQCQVDSQVTMMFWYRQQPGQSLTLIATANQGSEATYESGFVIDKFPISRPNLTFSTLTVSNMSPEDSSIYLCSVPRTGSYGYTFGSGTRLTVV.

V gene TRBV11-3 combines with J gene TRBJ2-3, with 8 bases that match TRBD2. CDR3 length equals 16 residues. Per germline, CDR1 SGHNT and CDR2 YENEEA. The V gene end was trimmed by 5 bases and the J gene end by 4 bases; junction bases not matched to a gene: 11. The CDR3 spells CASSPGGLGRPDTQYF. The CDR3 bases are TGTGCCAGCAGCCCGGGAGGGCTGGGTCGTCCAGATACGCAGTATTTT.